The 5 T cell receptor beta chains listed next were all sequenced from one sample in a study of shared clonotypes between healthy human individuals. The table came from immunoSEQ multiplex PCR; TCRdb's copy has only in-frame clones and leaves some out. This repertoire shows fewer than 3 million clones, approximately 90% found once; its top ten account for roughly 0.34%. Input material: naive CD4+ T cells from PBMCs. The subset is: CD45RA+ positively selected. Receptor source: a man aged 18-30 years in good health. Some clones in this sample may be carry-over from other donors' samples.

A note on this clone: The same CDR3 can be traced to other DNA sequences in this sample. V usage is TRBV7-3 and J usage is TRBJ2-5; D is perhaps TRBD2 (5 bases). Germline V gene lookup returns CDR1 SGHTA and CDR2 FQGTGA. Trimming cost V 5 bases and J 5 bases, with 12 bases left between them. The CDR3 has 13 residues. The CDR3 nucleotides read TGTGCCAGCAGCCGGGGTTCGGGCGAGACCCAGTACTTC. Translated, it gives CASSRGSGETQYF.

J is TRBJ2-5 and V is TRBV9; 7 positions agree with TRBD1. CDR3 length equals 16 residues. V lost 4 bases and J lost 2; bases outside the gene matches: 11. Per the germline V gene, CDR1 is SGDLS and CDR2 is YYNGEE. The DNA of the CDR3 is TGTGCCAGCAGCCCCCGCCCGGGGACAGAGCAAGAGACCCAGTACTTC. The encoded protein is CASSPRPGTEQETQYF.

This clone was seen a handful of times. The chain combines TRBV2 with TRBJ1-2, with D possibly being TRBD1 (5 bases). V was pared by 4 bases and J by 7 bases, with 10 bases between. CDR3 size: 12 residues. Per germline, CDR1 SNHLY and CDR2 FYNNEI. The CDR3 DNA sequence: TGTGCCAGCAGTGCCGACAGAGTTGGCTACACCTTC. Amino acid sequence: CASSADRVGYTF.

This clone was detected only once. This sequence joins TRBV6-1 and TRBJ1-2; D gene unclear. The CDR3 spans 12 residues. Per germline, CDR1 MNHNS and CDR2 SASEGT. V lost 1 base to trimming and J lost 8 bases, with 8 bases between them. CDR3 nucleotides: TGTGCCAGCAGTGAAGGCAGTAGCGGCTACACCTTC. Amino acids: CASSEGSSGYTF.

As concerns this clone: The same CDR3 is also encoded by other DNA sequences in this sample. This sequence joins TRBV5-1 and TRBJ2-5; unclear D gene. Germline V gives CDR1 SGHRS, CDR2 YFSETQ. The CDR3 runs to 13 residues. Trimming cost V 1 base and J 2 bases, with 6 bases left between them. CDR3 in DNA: TGCGCCAGCAGCTTGAACAGTCAAGAGACCCAGTACTTC. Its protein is CASSLNSQETQYF.